The rows below give T cell receptor beta chains drawn from one sample of a study of T cell responses to AZD1222 COVID-19 vaccine. The data were produced by immunoSEQ multiplex PCR, yet TCRdb's version contains in-frame clones alone and is incomplete. Of around 160,000 clones in the sample, roughly 90% were seen once. The specimen was peripheral blood, collected on day 0 of AZD1222 vaccination. Every receptor here comes from an adult in good health. The CDR3 runs from the conserved cysteine through the conserved F or W. Each record gives: J gene, D gene, clone size, V gene, CDR3 protein, CDR3 DNA. D genes are given only for firm matches. The size of a clone is reported for some rows only, either as once, few or many, or as a class for expanded clones.

>TRBJ2-7|TRBD2|NA|TRBV18
CASSNNLAGGFNEQYF
TGTGCCAGCTCGAACAATCTAGCGGGAGGCTTCAACGAGCAGTACTTC
>TRBJ2-1|TRBD2|NA|TRBV10-3
CAISEPGGSGPKGHNEQFF
TGTGCCATCAGTGAGCCGGGGGGGAGCGGCCCGAAAGGGCACAATGAGCAGTTCTTC
>TRBJ2-1|NA|once|TRBV2
CASIRTATYNEQFF
TGTGCCAGCATAAGGACTGCCACCTACAATGAGCAGTTCTTC
>TRBJ2-7|NA|NA|TRBV11-3
CASSSNSYEQYF
TGTGCCAGCAGCTCCAACTCCTACGAGCAGTACTTC
>TRBJ1-3|NA|NA|TRBV10-2
CASSEGGTIYF
TGCGCCAGCAGTGAGGGAGGCACCATATATTTT
>TRBJ1-1|NA|NA|TRBV29-1
CSVEDRGSNTEAFF
TGCAGCGTTGAAGATCGCGGATCGAACACTGAAGCTTTCTTT
>TRBJ1-2|TRBD1|NA|TRBV9
CASSPRDRGRFGYTF
TGTGCCAGCAGCCCTCGGGACAGGGGGCGTTTTGGCTACACCTTC
>TRBJ1-2|NA|NA|TRBV19
CASSISRERLGYTF
TGTGCCAGTAGTATCTCCCGGGAAAGGCTTGGCTACACCTTC
>TRBJ2-7|NA|NA|TRBV3-1/TRBV3-2
CASSQDPTAVYEQYF
TGTGCCAGCAGCCAAGATCCGACAGCCGTCTACGAGCAGTACTTC
>TRBJ2-7|TRBD1|NA|TRBV10-1
CASSEYPGQGYEQYF
TGCGCCAGCAGTGAGTACCCGGGACAGGGCTACGAGCAGTACTTC
>TRBJ1-4|TRBD1|NA|TRBV5-1
CASSLVPGQGVATNEKLFF
TGCGCCAGCAGCTTAGTACCGGGACAGGGGGTAGCAACTAATGAAAAACTGTTTTTT
>TRBJ2-7|NA|NA|TRBV28
CASSYEQYF
TGTGCCAGCTCCTACGAGCAGTACTTC
>TRBJ1-6|NA|NA|TRBV5-4
CASSLEINNSPLHF
TGTGCCAGCAGCTTGGAAATAAATAATTCACCCCTCCACTTT
>TRBJ2-7|TRBD2|few|TRBV10-3
CAISESSGGTYEQYF
TGTGCCATCAGTGAGTCGAGCGGGGGGACCTACGAGCAGTACTTC
>TRBJ1-1|NA|NA|TRBV4-3
CASSQDRGYTEAFF
TGCGCCAGCAGCCAAGACAGGGGTTACACTGAAGCTTTCTTT
>TRBJ1-6|NA|NA|TRBV6-6
CASTYQTSDNSPLHF
TGTGCCAGCACCTATCAGACATCTGATAATTCACCCCTCCACTTT
>TRBJ2-3|NA|NA|TRBV19
CASSYRESKGTQYF
TGTGCCAGTAGTTACCGGGAGAGTAAAGGTACGCAGTATTTT
>TRBJ2-1|TRBD2|NA|TRBV7-2
CASSVGLVNEQFF
TGTGCCAGCAGCGTCGGACTAGTGAATGAGCAGTTCTTC
>TRBJ1-2|NA|once|TRBV12-5
CASGPDTTNYGYTF
TGTGCTAGTGGCCCTGACACGACTAACTATGGCTACACCTTC
>TRBJ1-1|NA|NA|TRBV7-2
CASTLGGSRNTEAFF
TGTGCCAGCACCCTCGGGGGCAGCAGGAACACTGAAGCTTTCTTT
>TRBJ2-2|NA|NA|TRBV19
CASMWANTGELFF
TGTGCCAGTATGTGGGCGAACACCGGGGAGCTGTTTTTT
>TRBJ2-1|NA|NA|TRBV18
CASSAIYNEQFF
TGTGCCAGCTCAGCAATATACAATGAGCAGTTCTTC
>TRBJ1-2|TRBD1|NA|TRBV27
CASPQGDYGYTF
TGTGCCAGCCCTCAGGGGGACTATGGCTACACCTTC
>TRBJ2-2|TRBD1|NA|TRBV7-3
CASSLEGASTGELFF
TGTGCCAGCAGCCTTGAGGGGGCAAGCACCGGGGAGCTGTTTTTT
>TRBJ2-5|TRBD1|NA|TRBV9
CASSLGQGSQETQYF
TGTGCCAGCAGCCTCGGACAGGGGTCCCAAGAGACCCAGTACTTC
>TRBJ1-5|TRBD1|NA|TRBV5-1
CASSWGTGDQPQHF
TGCGCCAGCAGCTGGGGGACAGGGGATCAGCCCCAGCATTTT
>TRBJ2-7|TRBD1|once|TRBV7-8
CASTLGGHYEQYF
TGTGCCAGCACTTTAGGGGGCCACTACGAGCAGTACTTC
>TRBJ1-1|NA|NA|TRBV6-5
CASSSLIGQTNTEAFF
TGTGCCAGCAGTTCCCTCATCGGACAGACGAACACTGAAGCTTTCTTT
>TRBJ2-5|TRBD2|NA|TRBV10-3
CAISEPGLAGAGETQYF
TGTGCCATCAGTGAACCCGGACTAGCGGGGGCCGGTGAGACCCAGTACTTC
>TRBJ2-1|TRBD2|NA|TRBV19
CASSNGAAGTSGRANEQFF
TGTGCCAGTAGTAACGGGGCGGCGGGGACTAGCGGGAGGGCCAATGAGCAGTTCTTC
>TRBJ1-1|TRBD1|NA|TRBV9
CASSPPRDREAEAFF
TGTGCCAGCAGCCCCCCCCGGGACAGGGAGGCTGAAGCTTTCTTT
>TRBJ2-3|NA|NA|TRBV28
CASSLGGRNTQYF
TGTGCCAGCAGTCTAGGAGGACGGAATACGCAGTATTTT
>TRBJ1-4|NA|NA|TRBV25-1
CASSEGLIPLGEKLFF
TGTGCCAGCAGTGAGGGACTGATACCCCTGGGTGAAAAACTGTTTTTT
>TRBJ2-7|NA|NA|TRBV6-2/TRBV6-3
CASSLIPGYSPSEQYF
TGTGCCAGCAGTTTAATCCCGGGATACAGTCCTTCCGAGCAGTACTTC
>TRBJ1-5|NA|once|TRBV5-1
CASSVSSGSEQPQHF
TGCGCCAGCAGCGTGAGTTCAGGGTCGGAACAGCCCCAGCATTTT
>TRBJ2-1|NA|NA|TRBV5-1
CASSSISGFNNEQFF
TGCGCCAGCAGCTCCATTAGCGGCTTCAACAATGAGCAGTTCTTC
>TRBJ2-1|TRBD2|NA|TRBV12-5
CASGLPRTSGSDEQFF
TGTGCTAGTGGCCTACCTCGGACTAGCGGGAGTGATGAGCAGTTCTTC
>TRBJ2-1|NA|NA|TRBV19
CASSQPKPYNEQFF
TGTGCCAGTAGCCAGCCGAAACCCTACAATGAGCAGTTCTTC
>TRBJ1-1|NA|once|TRBV6-5
CASSRDNAAFF
TGTGCCAGCAGTCGTGACAACGCTGCTTTCTTT
>TRBJ2-3|TRBD2|NA|TRBV7-9
CALARQAGTTDTQYF
TGTGCCTTAGCTCGGCAAGCGGGGACCACAGATACGCAGTATTTT
>TRBJ1-4|NA|NA|TRBV9
CASSVRGVGGYRKLFF
TGTGCCAGCAGCGTACGTGGGGTTGGGGGCTACAGAAAACTGTTTTTT
>TRBJ2-1|TRBD1|NA|TRBV5-1
CASSPGTANNEQFF
TGCGCCAGCAGCCCCGGGACAGCAAACAATGAGCAGTTCTTC
>TRBJ1-1|NA|NA|TRBV2
CANAVDMNTEAFF
TGTGCCAACGCGGTGGATATGAACACTGAAGCTTTCTTT
>TRBJ2-7|TRBD1|once|TRBV6-6
CALGQGNEQYF
TGTGCCCTCGGACAGGGGAACGAGCAGTACTTC
>TRBJ2-1|NA|NA|TRBV5-1
CASSGGTEQFF
TGCGCCAGCAGCGGCGGGACAGAGCAGTTCTTC
>TRBJ1-3|NA|NA|TRBV28
CASSFRFSGNTIYF
TGTGCCAGCAGTTTCCGGTTCTCTGGAAACACCATATATTTT
>TRBJ1-1|NA|NA|TRBV29-1
CSLRPPFGEAFF
TGCAGCCTTAGACCGCCGTTTGGTGAAGCTTTCTTT
>TRBJ1-4|NA|NA|TRBV7-3
CASRDRQEKLFF
TGTGCCAGCAGGGACCGGCAGGAAAAACTGTTTTTT
>TRBJ2-1|TRBD1|NA|TRBV14
CASSHKTGTGYYNEQFF
TGTGCCAGCAGCCACAAAACCGGGACAGGGTACTACAATGAGCAGTTCTTC
>TRBJ1-1|NA|NA|TRBV9
CASSPPWGMNTEAFF
TGTGCCAGCAGCCCACCCTGGGGGATGAACACTGAAGCTTTCTTT
>TRBJ1-5|TRBD1|once|TRBV27
CASSSLGTGGGQPQHF
TGTGCCAGCAGTTCCCTCGGGACAGGGGGAGGTCAGCCCCAGCATTTT